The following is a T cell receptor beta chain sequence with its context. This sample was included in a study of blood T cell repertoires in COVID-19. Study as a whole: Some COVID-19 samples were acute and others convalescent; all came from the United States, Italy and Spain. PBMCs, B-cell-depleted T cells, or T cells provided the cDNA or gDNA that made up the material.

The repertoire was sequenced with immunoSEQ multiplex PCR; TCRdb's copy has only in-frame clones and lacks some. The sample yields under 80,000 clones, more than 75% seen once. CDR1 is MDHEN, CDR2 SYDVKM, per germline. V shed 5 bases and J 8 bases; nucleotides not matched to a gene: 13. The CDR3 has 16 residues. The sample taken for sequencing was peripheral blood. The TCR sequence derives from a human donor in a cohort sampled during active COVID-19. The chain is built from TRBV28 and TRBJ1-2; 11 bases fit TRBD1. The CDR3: CASSTYGQGAVGGYTF. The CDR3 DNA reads TGTGCCAGCAGTACGTATGGACAGGGGGCGGTCGGCGGCTACACCTTC.